This T cell receptor beta chain originates from a study of cytomegalovirus exposure and HLA in healthy donors. PCR was performed using 60 Vbeta and 13 Jbeta primers. The table came from immunoSEQ multiplex PCR; TCRdb's copy has only in-frame clones and leaves some out. The sample lists roughly 190,000 clones; about 86% were seen once. This clone showed up just once. An end of the junction does not agree with germline; a read error may underlie this. This CDR3 is built from 16 residues. CDR1 is SNHLY, CDR2 FYNNEI, per germline. This chain uses TRBV2 with TRBJ1-5; D possibly corresponds to TRBD1 (6 bases). Sequences were obtained from PBMCs. The sequence came from a man in his forties or fifties in good health and CMV-seropositive. CDR3 nucleotides: TGTGCCAGCACTGAAAGGGGACACCCGAGCAATCAGCCCCAGCATTTT. This sequence encodes CASTERGHPSNQPQHF.